This T cell receptor (beta chain) derives from a study of T cells after yellow fever vaccination. Study results and caveats: In post-booster samples, most primary-vaccination clones reappeared (approximately 96% CD4, 75% to 90% CD8). CD4 and CD8 compartments shared a small share of clonotypes.

Germline lookup yields CDR1 MDHEN and CDR2 SYDVKM. V dropped 5 bases and J dropped 0; count of bases not matched to a gene: 10. The CDR3 loop spans 16 amino acids. Turning to this clonotype: Its cognate antigen is unknown.

Making TCR cDNA involved 5'RACE template switching, which added UMIs and a universal primer site. TCRdb called the 5' RACE reads again in MiXCR, with one record for every CDR3 protein. The sample yields fewer than 450,000 distinct CDR3 sequences, around 8.1% seen once. The clonotype was recovered from a man between 18 and 29 years old who received the YFV17D yellow fever vaccine. The chain employs TRBV28 and TRBJ2-7; 7 positions agree with TRBD2. Sequencing used PBMCs, obtained more than 35 days after the first yellow fever vaccination. CDR3: CASSIPWGGGSYEQYF. The CDR3, as DNA: TGTGCCAGCAGTATCCCCTGGGGCGGGGGCTCCTACGAGCAGTACTTC.